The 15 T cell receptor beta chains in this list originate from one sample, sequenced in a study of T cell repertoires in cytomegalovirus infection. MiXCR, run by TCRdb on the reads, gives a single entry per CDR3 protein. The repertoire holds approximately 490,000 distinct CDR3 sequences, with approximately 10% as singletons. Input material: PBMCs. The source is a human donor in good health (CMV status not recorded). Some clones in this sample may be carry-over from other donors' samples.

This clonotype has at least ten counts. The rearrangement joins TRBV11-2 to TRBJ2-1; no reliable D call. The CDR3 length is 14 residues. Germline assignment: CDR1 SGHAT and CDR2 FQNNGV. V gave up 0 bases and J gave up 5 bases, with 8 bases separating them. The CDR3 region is CASSLEGTDNEQFF. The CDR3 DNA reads TGTGCCAGCAGCTTAGAAGGCACTGACAATGAGCAGTTCTTC.

The chain's CDR3 is CASSLGQTGVNTEAFF. The DNA of the CDR3 is TGCGCCAGCAGCTTGGGCCAGACAGGAGTGAACACTGAAGCTTTCTTT. The chain employs TRBV5-1 and TRBJ1-1, with D possibly TRBD1 on 6 matching bases. The CDR3 runs 16 residues. The ends were cut back, 0 bases at V and 0 bases at J, with 12 bases in the middle. Germline V gene data show CDR1 as SGHRS and CDR2 as YFSETQ.

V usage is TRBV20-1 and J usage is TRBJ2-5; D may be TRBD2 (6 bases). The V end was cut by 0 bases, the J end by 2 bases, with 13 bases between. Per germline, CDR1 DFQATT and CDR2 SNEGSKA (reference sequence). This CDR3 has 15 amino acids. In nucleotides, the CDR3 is TGCAGTGCTAGAGATGGGCTTAGCGGTCAAGAGACCCAGTACTTC. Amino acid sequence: CSARDGLSGQETQYF.

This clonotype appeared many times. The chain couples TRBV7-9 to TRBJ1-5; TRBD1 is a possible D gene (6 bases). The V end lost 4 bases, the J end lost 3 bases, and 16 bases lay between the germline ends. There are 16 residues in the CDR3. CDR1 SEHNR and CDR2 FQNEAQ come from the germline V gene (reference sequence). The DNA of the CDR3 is TGTGCCAGCAGCTCGGGCCGGGGGCGCACCAATCAGCCCCAGCATTTT. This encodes CASSSGRGRTNQPQHF.

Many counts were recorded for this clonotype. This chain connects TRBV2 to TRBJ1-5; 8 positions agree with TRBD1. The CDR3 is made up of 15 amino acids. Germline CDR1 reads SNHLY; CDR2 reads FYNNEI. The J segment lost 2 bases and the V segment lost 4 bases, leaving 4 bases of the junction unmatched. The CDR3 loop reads CASSGMTGGNQPQHF. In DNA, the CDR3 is TGTGCCAGCAGTGGGATGACAGGGGGCAATCAGCCCCAGCATTTT.

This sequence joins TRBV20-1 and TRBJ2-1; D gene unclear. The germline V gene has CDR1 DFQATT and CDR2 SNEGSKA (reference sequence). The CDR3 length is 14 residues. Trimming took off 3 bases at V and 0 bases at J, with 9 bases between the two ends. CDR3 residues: CSASVLSSYNEQFF. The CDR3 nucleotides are TGCAGTGCTAGTGTCCTAAGCTCCTACAATGAGCAGTTCTTC.

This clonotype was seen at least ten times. CDR3 nucleotide sequence: TGCAGCGTTATTGGTATCCAAGAGACCCAGTACTTC. Protein sequence: CSVIGIQETQYF. The chain carries TRBV29-1 and TRBJ2-5; D gene uncertain. In germline, CDR1 is SQVTM, CDR2 ANQGSEA. Trimming removed 5 bases at V and 1 base at J, with 8 bases between. The CDR3 totals 12 residues.

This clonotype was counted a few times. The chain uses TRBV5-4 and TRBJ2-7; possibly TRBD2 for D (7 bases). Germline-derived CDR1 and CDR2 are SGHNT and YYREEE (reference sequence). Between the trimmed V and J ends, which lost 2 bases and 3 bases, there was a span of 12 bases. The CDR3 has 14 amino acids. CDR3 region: CASSFGGGGYEQYF. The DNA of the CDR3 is TGTGCCAGCAGCTTTGGAGGGGGGGGCTACGAGCAGTACTTC.

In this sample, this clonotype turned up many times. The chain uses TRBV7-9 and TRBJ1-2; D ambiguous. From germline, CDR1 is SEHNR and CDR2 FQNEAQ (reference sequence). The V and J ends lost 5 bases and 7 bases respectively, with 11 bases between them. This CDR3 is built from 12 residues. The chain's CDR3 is CASSPIQSGYTF. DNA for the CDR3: TGTGCCAGCAGCCCAATACAATCTGGCTACACCTTC.

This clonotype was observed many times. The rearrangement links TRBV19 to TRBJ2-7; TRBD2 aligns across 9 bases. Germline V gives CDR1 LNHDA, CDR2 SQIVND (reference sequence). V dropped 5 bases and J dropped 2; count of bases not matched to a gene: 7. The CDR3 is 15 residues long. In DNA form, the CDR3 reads TGTGCCAGTAGTTCGACTAGCGGCCAGGCCTACGAGCAGTACTTC. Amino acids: CASSSTSGQAYEQYF. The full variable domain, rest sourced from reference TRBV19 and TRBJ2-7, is DGGITQSPKYLFRKEGQNVTLSCEQNLNHDAMYWYRQDPGQGLRLIYYSQIVNDFQKGDIAEGYSVSREKKESFPLTVTSAQKNPTAFYLCASSSTSGQAYEQYFGPGTRLTVT.

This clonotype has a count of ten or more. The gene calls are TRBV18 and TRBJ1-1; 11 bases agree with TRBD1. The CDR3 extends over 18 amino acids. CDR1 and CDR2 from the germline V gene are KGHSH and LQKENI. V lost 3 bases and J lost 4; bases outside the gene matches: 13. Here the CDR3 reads CASSPAVWTGGEVTEAFF. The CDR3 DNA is TGTGCCAGCTCACCGGCCGTTTGGACAGGGGGCGAAGTCACTGAAGCTTTCTTT.

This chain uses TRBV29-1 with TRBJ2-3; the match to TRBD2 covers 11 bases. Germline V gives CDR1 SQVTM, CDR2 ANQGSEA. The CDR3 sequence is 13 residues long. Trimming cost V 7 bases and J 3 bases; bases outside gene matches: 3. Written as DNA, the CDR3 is TGCAGCGCTCCTAGCGGGGGGACAGATACGCAGTATTTT. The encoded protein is CSAPSGGTDTQYF.

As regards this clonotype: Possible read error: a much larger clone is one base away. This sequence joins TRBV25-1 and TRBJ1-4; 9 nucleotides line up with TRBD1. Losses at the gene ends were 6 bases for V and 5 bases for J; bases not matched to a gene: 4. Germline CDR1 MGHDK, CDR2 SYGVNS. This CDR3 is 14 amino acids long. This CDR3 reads CASRPGTGNEKLFF. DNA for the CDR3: TGTGCCAGCAGGCCCGGGACAGGGAATGAAAAACTGTTTTTT.

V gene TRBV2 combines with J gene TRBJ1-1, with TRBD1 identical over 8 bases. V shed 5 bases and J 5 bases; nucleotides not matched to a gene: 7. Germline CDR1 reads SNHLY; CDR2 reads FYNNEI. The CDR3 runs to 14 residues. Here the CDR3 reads CASSYLGQGTEAFF. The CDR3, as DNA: TGTGCCAGCAGTTACTTAGGACAGGGAACTGAAGCTTTCTTT.

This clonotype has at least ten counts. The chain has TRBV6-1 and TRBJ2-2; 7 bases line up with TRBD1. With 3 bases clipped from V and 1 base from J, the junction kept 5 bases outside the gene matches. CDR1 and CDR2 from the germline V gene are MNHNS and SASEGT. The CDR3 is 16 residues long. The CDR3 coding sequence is TGTGCCAGCAGTGAGAGGAGGACAGGGAACACCGGGGAGCTGTTTTTT. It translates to CASSERRTGNTGELFF.